This TCR beta chain was sequenced during a study of blood T cell repertoires in COVID-19. Seattle patients were enrolled during active infection and followed longitudinally. Per the authors' pipeline: For nucleated cells, counts were estimated from reference gene primer amplification. Profiled with immunoSEQ multiplex PCR; TCRdb holds only in-frame clones, not every one. The DNA gave D and trimming, while V, J and clone size come from that table. The profile shows approximately 320,000 clones, around 92% of them singletons. Germline V CDR1 and CDR2: LNHNV, YYDKDF (reference sequence). Trimming removed 3 bases from V and 3 bases from J; junction bases left unmatched: 6. The length of the CDR3 is 17 residues.

The sequencing sample was made of peripheral blood. The chain uses TRBV15 and TRBJ2-3; the match to TRBD2 covers 13 bases. The TCR was taken from a woman aged 25 to 45 with COVID-19, enrolled during active disease. The CDR3 DNA is TGTGCCACCAGCAGCGGTGGGACTAGCGGGGTAACAGATACGCAGTATTTT. It translates to CATSSGGTSGVTDTQYF.